The rows below give T cell receptor beta chains drawn from one sample of a study of PD-L1 blockade in urothelial cancer. The data were produced by immunoSEQ multiplex PCR, yet TCRdb's version contains in-frame clones alone and is incomplete. The sample has 95,000 to 150,000 clones, around 88% seen once; the top ten hold roughly 2.3%. The specimen was PBMCs, collected around atezolizumab (anti-PD-L1) treatment. Source of these receptors: a man aged 45-65 years with urothelial cancer. The CDR3 runs from the conserved cysteine through the conserved F or W. Fields, in order: clone size, D gene, J gene, V gene, CDR3 DNA, CDR3 protein. The D gene is left open where the match is weak. A row's size may be missing; if present it is once, few, many or a size class.

>NA|NA|TRBJ1-5|TRBV7-6
TGTGCCAGCAGCTTAAGGGGGGGTGGCAATCAGCCCCAGCATTTT
CASSLRGGGNQPQHF
>once|NA|TRBJ2-3|TRBV6-1
TGTGCCAGCAGTGACTTGGATACGCAGTATTTT
CASSDLDTQYF
>once|TRBD2|TRBJ2-1|TRBV7-9
TGTGCCAGCAGCTTAGGACTAGCGGGAGCAGATGAGCAGTTCTTC
CASSLGLAGADEQFF
>NA|TRBD2|TRBJ2-3|TRBV6-6
TGTGCCAGCAGAACACTAGCGCGGGCGGGAGATACGCAGTATTTT
CASRTLARAGDTQYF
>NA|TRBD2|TRBJ2-1|TRBV7-9
TGTGCCAGCAGCTCTAGCGGAACGAGGCAGTTCTTC
CASSSSGTRQFF
>NA|TRBD1|TRBJ1-6|TRBV4-1
TGCGCCAGCAGCCAAGAAGGTGGAGGACAGGGGAATTCACCCCTCCACTTT
CASSQEGGGQGNSPLHF
>NA|TRBD1|TRBJ2-1|TRBV7-9
TGTGCCAGCAGCCTCAGGGGGCCAGGCAATGAGCAGTTCTTC
CASSLRGPGNEQFF
>few|NA|TRBJ2-1|TRBV18
TGTGCCAGCTCACCACCCCCGTTCCGCAGCTCCTACAATGAGCAGTTCTTC
CASSPPPFRSSYNEQFF
>NA|TRBD1|TRBJ2-7|TRBV27
TGTGCCAGCAGTTCAACGGGACAGGGGGTTGGGGAGCAGTACTTC
CASSSTGQGVGEQYF
>NA|TRBD2|TRBJ2-7|TRBV29-1
TGCAGCGCAGCCGGGACTAGCGGGAGGGACGGCCACGAGCAGTACTTC
CSAAGTSGRDGHEQYF
>NA|NA|TRBJ1-2|TRBV6-6
TGTGCCAGCAGTTACGAGGGATTCTATGGCTACACCTTC
CASSYEGFYGYTF
>NA|NA|TRBJ2-1|TRBV28
TGTGCCAGCAGTTTCCCGGGAGCCTACAATGAGCAGTTCTTC
CASSFPGAYNEQFF
>NA|NA|TRBJ1-1|TRBV10-2
TGCGCCAGCAGTGCGCTTCAGGGGAACACTGAAGCTTTCTTT
CASSALQGNTEAFF
>NA|TRBD1|TRBJ1-2|TRBV4-2
TGTGCCAGCAGCCAGACCGGGACAGCAGCTAACTATGGCTACACCTTC
CASSQTGTAANYGYTF
>NA|NA|TRBJ2-1|TRBV5-1
TGCGCCAGCAGCCCCCGGAGCTCCTACAATGAGCAGTTCTTC
CASSPRSSYNEQFF
>NA|NA|TRBJ2-4|TRBV27
TGTGCCAGCAGTTTCAGGGGAGCCAAAAACATTCAGTACTTC
CASSFRGAKNIQYF
>NA|NA|TRBJ1-4|TRBV11-3
TGTGCCAGCAGTCGGGAGCGGAGTAATGAAAAACTGTTTTTT
CASSRERSNEKLFF
>NA|NA|TRBJ1-3|TRBV4-1
TGCGCCAGCAGCCAAGAGAGTACCGGAAACACCATATATTTT
CASSQESTGNTIYF
>NA|TRBD2|TRBJ2-2|TRBV28
TGTGCCAGCAGTTTATTAGCGGGAGGGTCCGGGGAGCTGTTTTTT
CASSLLAGGSGELFF
>NA|TRBD2|TRBJ2-7|TRBV5-6
TGTGCCAGCAGCTTTGGACTAGCGGGAGGGCGCTCCTACGAGCAGTACTTC
CASSFGLAGGRSYEQYF
>NA|TRBD2|TRBJ2-1|TRBV5-4
TGTGCCAGCAGCTCACTAGCGGGAGGGTCCATTGAGCAGTTCTTC
CASSSLAGGSIEQFF
>NA|TRBD2|TRBJ2-1|TRBV7-3
TGTGCCAGCAGCTCCGGACTAGCGGGAACGGAGCAGTTCTTC
CASSSGLAGTEQFF
>NA|TRBD1|TRBJ1-4|TRBV5-1
TGCGCCAGCAGCTTGGAGGGGGACAGGGTTGAAAAACTGTTTTTT
CASSLEGDRVEKLFF
>once|TRBD1|TRBJ2-7|TRBV5-1
TGCGCCAGCAGCTGGACCACAGGGGCTAACTCCTACGAGCAGTACTTC
CASSWTTGANSYEQYF
>once|TRBD1|TRBJ2-7|TRBV18
TGTGCCAGCTCACGAAGTACAGGGGCCTACGAGCAGTACTTC
CASSRSTGAYEQYF
>NA|TRBD2|TRBJ2-1|TRBV7-9
TGTGCCAGCAGCCGCTCGACTAGCGGGATTTTCAATGAGCAGTTCTTC
CASSRSTSGIFNEQFF
>once|NA|TRBJ1-2|TRBV29-1
TGCAGCGTTGGCCCGACGGCACAGACTAACTATGGCTACACCTTC
CSVGPTAQTNYGYTF
>once|NA|TRBJ1-3|TRBV14
TGTGCCAGCAGCCAAGCGGCTGGAAACACCATATATTTT
CASSQAAGNTIYF